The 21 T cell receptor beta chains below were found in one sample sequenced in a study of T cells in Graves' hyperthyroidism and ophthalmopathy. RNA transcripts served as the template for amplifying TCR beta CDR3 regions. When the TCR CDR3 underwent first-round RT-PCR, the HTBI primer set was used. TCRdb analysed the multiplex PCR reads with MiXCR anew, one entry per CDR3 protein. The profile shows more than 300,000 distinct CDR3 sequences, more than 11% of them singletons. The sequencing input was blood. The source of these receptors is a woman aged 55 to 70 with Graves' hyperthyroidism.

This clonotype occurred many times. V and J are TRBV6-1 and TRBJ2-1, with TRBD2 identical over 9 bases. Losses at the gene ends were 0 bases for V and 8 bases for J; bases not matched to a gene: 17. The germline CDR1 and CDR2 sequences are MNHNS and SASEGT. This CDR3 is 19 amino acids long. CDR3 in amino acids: CASSEAGHRVSGSRYEQFF. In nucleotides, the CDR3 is TGTGCCAGCAGTGAAGCGGGCCACAGGGTTAGCGGGAGTCGGTATGAGCAGTTCTTC.

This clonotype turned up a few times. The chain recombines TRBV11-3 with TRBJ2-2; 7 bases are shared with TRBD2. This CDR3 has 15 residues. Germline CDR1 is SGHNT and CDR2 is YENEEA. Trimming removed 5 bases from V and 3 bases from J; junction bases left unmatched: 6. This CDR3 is CASSLDRGDTGELFF. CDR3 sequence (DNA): TGTGCCAGCAGCCTCGACCGGGGGGACACCGGGGAGCTGTTTTTT.

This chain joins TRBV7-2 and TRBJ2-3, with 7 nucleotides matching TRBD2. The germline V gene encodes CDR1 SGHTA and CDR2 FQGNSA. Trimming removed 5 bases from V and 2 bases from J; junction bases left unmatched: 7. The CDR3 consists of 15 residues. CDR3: CASSRRDYTTDTQYF. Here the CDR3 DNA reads TGTGCCAGCAGCCGCCGGGACTACACCACAGATACGCAGTATTTT.

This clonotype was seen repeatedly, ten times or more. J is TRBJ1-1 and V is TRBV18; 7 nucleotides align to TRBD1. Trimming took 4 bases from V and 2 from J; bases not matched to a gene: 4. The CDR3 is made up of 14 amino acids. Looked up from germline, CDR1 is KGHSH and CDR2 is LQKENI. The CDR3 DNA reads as TGTGCCAGCTCACTCTGGGACAGAAACACTGAAGCTTTCTTT. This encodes CASSLWDRNTEAFF.

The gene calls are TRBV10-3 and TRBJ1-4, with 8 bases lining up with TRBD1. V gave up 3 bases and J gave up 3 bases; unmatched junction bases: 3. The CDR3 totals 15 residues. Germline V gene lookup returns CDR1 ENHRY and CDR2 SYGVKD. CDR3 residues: CAISDPTGANEKLFF. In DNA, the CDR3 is TGTGCCATCAGTGACCCGACAGGGGCTAATGAAAAACTGTTTTTT.

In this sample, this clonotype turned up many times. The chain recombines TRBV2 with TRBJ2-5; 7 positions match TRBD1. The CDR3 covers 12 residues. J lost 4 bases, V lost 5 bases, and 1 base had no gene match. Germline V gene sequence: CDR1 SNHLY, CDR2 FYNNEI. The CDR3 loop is CASSSGGETQYF. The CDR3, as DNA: TGTGCCAGCAGTTCAGGGGGAGAGACCCAGTACTTC. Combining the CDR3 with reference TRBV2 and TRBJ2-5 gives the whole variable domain EPEVTQTPSHQVTQMGQEVILRCVPISNHLYFYWYRQILGQKVEFLVSFYNNEISEKSEIFDDQFSVERPDGSNFTLKIRSTKLEDSAMYFCASSSGGETQYFGPGTRLLVL.

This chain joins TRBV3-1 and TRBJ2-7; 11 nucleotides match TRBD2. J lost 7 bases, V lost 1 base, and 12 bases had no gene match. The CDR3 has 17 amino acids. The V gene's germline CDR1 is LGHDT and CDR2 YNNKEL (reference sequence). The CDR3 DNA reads TGTGCCAGCAGCCAAGTCCTTCCCGGGACTAGCGGTTGGGAGCAGTACTTC. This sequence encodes CASSQVLPGTSGWEQYF.

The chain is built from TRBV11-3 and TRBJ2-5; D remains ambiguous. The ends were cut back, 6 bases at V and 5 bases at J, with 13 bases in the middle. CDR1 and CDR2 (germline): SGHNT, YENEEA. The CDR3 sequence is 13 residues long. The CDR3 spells CASSPFGAETQYF. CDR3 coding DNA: TGTGCCAGCAGTCCCTTTGGAGCGGAGACCCAGTACTTC. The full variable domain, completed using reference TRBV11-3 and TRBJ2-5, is EAGVVQSPRYKIIEKKQPVAFWCNPISGHNTLYWYLQNLGQGPELLIRYENEEAVDDSQLPKDRFSAERLKGVDSTLKIQPAELGDSAVYLCASSPFGAETQYFGPGTRLLVL.

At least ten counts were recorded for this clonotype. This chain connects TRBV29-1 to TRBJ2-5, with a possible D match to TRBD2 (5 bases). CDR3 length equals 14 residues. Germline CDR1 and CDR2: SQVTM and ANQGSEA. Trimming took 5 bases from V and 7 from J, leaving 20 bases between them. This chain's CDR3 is CSVFLSGFGGTQYF. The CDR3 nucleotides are TGCAGCGTTTTTTTATCGGGATTTGGAGGGACCCAGTACTTC.

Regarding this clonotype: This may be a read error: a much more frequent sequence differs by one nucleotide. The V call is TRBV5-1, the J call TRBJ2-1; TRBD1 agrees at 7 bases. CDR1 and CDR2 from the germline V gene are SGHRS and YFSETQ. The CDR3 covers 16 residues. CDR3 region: CASSLGGGAGYNEQLF. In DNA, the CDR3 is TGCGCCAGCAGCTTGGGAGGGGGCGCCGGCTACAATGAGCAGCTCTTC.

CDR3 region: CASSYSKGATQYF. The CDR3 bases are TGTGCCAGCAGTTACTCGAAAGGCGCGACCCAGTACTTC. J is TRBJ2-5 and V is TRBV6-2 or TRBV6-3; D is uncertain. The CDR3 has 13 amino acids. Germline CDR1 MNHEY, CDR2 SVGEGT. V was cut by 0 bases and J by 7 bases, with 9 bases left in between.

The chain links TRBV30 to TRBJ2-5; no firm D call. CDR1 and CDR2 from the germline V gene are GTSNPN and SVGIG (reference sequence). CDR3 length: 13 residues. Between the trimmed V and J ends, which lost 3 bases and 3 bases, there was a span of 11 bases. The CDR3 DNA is TGTGCCTGGAGCCCTCCTGGGAAAGAGACCCAGTACTTC. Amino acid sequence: CAWSPPGKETQYF.

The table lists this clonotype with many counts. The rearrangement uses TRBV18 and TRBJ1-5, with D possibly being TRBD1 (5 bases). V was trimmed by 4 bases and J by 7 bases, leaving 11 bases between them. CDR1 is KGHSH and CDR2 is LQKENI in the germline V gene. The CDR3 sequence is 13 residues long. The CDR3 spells CASSRGWDQPQHF. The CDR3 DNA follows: TGTGCCAGCTCACGAGGCTGGGACCAGCCCCAGCATTTT.

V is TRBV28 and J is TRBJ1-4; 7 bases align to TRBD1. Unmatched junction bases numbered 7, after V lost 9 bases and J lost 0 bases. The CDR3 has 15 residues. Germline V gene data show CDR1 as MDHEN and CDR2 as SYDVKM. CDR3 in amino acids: CASTRGGATNEKLFF. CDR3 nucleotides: TGTGCCAGTACCAGGGGGGGGGCAACTAATGAAAAACTGTTTTTT.

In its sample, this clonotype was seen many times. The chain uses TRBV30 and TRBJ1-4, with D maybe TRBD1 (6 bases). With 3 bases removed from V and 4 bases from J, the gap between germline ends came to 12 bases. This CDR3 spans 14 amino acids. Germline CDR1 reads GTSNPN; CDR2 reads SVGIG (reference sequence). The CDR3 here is CAWSPTGYNEKLFF. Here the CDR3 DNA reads TGTGCCTGGAGCCCAACAGGGTATAATGAAAAACTGTTTTTT.

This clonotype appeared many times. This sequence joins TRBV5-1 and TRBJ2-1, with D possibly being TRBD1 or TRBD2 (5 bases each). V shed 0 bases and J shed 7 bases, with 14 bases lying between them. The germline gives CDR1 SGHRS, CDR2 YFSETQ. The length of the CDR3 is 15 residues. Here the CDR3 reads CASSLAGLEGNEQFF. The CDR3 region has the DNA TGCGCCAGCAGCTTGGCCGGCCTTGAGGGGAATGAGCAGTTCTTC.

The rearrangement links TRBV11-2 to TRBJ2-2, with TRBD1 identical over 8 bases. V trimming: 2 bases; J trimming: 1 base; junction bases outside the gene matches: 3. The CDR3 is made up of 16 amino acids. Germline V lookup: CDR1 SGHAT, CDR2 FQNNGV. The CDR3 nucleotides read TGTGCCAGCAGCTTATTCAGGGGGCGGAACACCGGGGAGCTGTTTTTT. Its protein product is CASSLFRGRNTGELFF. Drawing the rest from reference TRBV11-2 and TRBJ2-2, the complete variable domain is EAGVAQSPRYKIIEKRQSVAFWCNPISGHATLYWYQQILGQGPKLLIQFQNNGVVDDSQLPKDRFSAERLKGVDSTLKIQPAKLEDSAVYLCASSLFRGRNTGELFFGEGSRLTVL.

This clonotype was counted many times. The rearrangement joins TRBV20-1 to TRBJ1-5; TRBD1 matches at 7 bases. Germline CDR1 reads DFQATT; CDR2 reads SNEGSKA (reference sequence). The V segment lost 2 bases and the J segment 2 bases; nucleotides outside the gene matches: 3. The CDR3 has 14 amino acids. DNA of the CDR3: TGCAGTGCTAGAAAAGGGACAGGCAATCAGCCCCAGCATTTT. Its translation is CSARKGTGNQPQHF.

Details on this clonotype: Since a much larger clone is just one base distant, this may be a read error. As DNA, the CDR3 is TGTGCCAGCAGTTTAGGGCGGGGGTTGTCACCCCTCCACTTT. Its protein is CASSLGRGLSPLHF. The rearrangement joins TRBV12-3 or TRBV12-4 to TRBJ1-6, with TRBD1 as a possible D gene (5 bases). V was shortened by 1 base and J by 10 bases, with 11 bases between the two germline ends. The CDR3 extends over 14 amino acids.

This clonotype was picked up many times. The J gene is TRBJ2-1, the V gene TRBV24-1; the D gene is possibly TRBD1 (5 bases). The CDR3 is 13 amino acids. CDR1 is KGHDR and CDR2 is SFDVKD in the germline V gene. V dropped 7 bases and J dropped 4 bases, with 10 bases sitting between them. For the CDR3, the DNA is TGTGCCACCAGGCAGGGTTCGTACAATGAGCAGTTCTTC. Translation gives CATRQGSYNEQFF.

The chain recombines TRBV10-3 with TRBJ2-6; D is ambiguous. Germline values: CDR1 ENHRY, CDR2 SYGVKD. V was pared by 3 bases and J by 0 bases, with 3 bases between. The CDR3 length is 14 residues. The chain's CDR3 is CAISDISGANVLTF. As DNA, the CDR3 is TGTGCCATCAGTGATATCTCTGGGGCCAACGTCCTGACTTTC.